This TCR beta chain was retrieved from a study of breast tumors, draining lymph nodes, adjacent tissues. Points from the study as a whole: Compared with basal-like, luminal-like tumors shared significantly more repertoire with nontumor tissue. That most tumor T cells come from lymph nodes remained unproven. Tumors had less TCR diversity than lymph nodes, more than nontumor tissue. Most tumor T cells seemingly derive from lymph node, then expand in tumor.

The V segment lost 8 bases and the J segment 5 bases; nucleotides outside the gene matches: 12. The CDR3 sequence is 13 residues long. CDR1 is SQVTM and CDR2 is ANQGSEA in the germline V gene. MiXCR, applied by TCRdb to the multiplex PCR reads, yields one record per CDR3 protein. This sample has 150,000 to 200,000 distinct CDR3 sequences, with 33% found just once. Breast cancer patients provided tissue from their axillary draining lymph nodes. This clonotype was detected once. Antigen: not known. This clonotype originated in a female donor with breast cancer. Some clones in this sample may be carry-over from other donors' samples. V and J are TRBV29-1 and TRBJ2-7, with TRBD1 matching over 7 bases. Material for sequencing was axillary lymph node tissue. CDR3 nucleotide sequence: TGCAGCACCGCAGGGGGTGGCTTTGACGAGCAGTACTTC. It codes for CSTAGGGFDEQYF.